The 14 T cell receptor beta chains below come from one sample, sequenced in a study of blood T cell repertoires in COVID-19. Sequenced by immunoSEQ multiplex PCR; TCRdb stores in-frame clones only, minus some. The table lists a few hundred thousand clones, roughly 88% of them singletons. The sample consisted of PBMCs or T cells enriched from blood (not recorded which). These receptors were obtained from a man younger than 40 who had recovered from COVID-19.

This clone was observed a handful of times. At the DNA level, this CDR3 is encoded by other sequences in the same sample as well. The chain uses TRBV7-2 and TRBJ1-6; 9 bases map to TRBD1. Germline assignment: CDR1 SGHTA and CDR2 FQGNSA. The CDR3 consists of 15 residues. J was trimmed by 7 bases and V by 1 base; bases with no gene match: 2. The CDR3 region has the DNA TGTGCCAGCAGCTTAGGACAGGGGGGAAATTCACCCCTCCACTTT. Translation gives CASSLGQGGNSPLHF.

The chain carries TRBV9 and TRBJ2-3; D is undetermined. CDR3 size: 13 residues. V was shortened by 0 bases and J by 1 base, with 3 bases between the two germline ends. Germline-derived CDR1 and CDR2 are SGDLS and YYNGEE. The CDR3 DNA is TGTGCCAGCAGCGTAGGAGGCACAGATACGCAGTATTTT. Translation gives CASSVGGTDTQYF.

This chain joins TRBV5-1 and TRBJ1-1; the D is unclear. CDR1 is SGHRS and CDR2 is YFSETQ in the germline V gene. The V and J ends lost 2 bases and 5 bases respectively, with 13 bases between them. The CDR3 is 14 residues long. The CDR3 sequence is CASSFSEDGTEAFF. CDR3 nucleotides: TGCGCCAGCAGCTTTTCGGAGGATGGGACTGAAGCTTTCTTT.

The sample holds a few counts of this clone. The CDR3 is CATSDHNRGTGQPQHF. CDR3 nucleotide sequence: TGTGCCACCAGTGACCATAACAGGGGGACCGGGCAGCCCCAGCATTTT. The chain couples TRBV24-1 to TRBJ1-5, with 8 nucleotides matching TRBD1. The CDR3 extends over 16 amino acids. The junction had 11 bases not matched to a gene; V was cut back by 4 bases and J by 7 bases. Germline CDR1 is KGHDR and CDR2 is SFDVKD.

The chain uses TRBV13 and TRBJ1-1; 7 bases are a match to TRBD1. CDR1 PRHDT and CDR2 FYEKMQ come from the germline V gene (reference sequence). Trimming removed 5 bases from V and 1 base from J; junction bases left unmatched: 7. The CDR3 runs 15 residues. The CDR3 is CASSPPTGKNTEAFF. The CDR3, as DNA: TGTGCCAGCAGCCCCCCGACAGGGAAGAACACTGAAGCTTTCTTT.

The chain uses TRBV18 and TRBJ2-3; D is undetermined. Trimming left V 3 bases short and J 0 bases short, with 4 bases between. This CDR3 has 13 amino acids. Germline V gene sequence: CDR1 KGHSH, CDR2 LQKENI. The CDR3 DNA reads TGTGCCAGCTCACCTGGCAGCACAGATACGCAGTATTTT. It is translated as CASSPGSTDTQYF.

A single count supports this clone. The V and J genes are TRBV6-5 and TRBJ1-6; D is uncertain. The CDR3 has 15 residues. Germline loops: CDR1 MNHEY, CDR2 SVGAGI. V lost 0 bases and J 10 bases, leaving 13 bases between the germline ends. CDR3 residues: CASSYSRVIESPLHF. The CDR3 nucleotides read TGTGCCAGCAGTTACTCGCGGGTTATAGAATCACCCCTCCACTTT.

The rearrangement links TRBV19 to TRBJ2-7; 12 bases are a match to TRBD1. Germline trimming cut 4 bases from V and 5 bases from J; bases unmatched to any gene: 9. CDR3 length: 16 amino acids. Germline loops: CDR1 LNHDA, CDR2 SQIVND (reference sequence). This CDR3 reads CASSRDPGQGAHEQYF. CDR3 coding DNA: TGTGCCAGTAGTAGAGATCCGGGACAGGGGGCCCACGAGCAGTACTTC.

The count of this clone is one. V gene TRBV4-1 combines with J gene TRBJ1-2, with a weak D call TRBD1 (5 bases). This CDR3 contains 14 residues. The V end lost 1 base, the J end lost 7 bases, and 13 bases lay between the germline ends. CDR1 is MGHRA, CDR2 YSYEKL, per germline. In DNA, the CDR3 is TGCGCCAGCAGCCAAGTGCTTTCAGGGTTTGGCTACACCTTC. This codes for CASSQVLSGFGYTF.

The chain links TRBV5-1 to TRBJ2-7; 9 positions match TRBD1. V lost 4 bases and J lost 9; bases outside the gene matches: 11. The CDR3 is made up of 14 amino acids. Germline V gene sequence: CDR1 SGHRS, CDR2 YFSETQ. In nucleotides, the CDR3 is TGCGCCAGCAGCCAAGGGACAGGGAAACTATCGCAGTACTTC. Amino acid sequence: CASSQGTGKLSQYF.

The chain employs TRBV11-2 and TRBJ1-1; D not certain. CDR3 length: 13 residues. Per germline, CDR1 SGHAT and CDR2 FQNNGV. Trimming took off 9 bases at V and 4 bases at J, with 15 bases between the two ends. The CDR3: CASRTSGGTEAFF. CDR3 DNA: TGTGCCAGTAGGACGTCGGGAGGCACTGAAGCTTTCTTT.

J is TRBJ1-5 and V is TRBV3-1 (or the pseudogene TRBV3-2); D unclear. Trimming shortened V by 0 bases and J by 6 bases, and 12 bases separated the two germline ends. The germline gives CDR1 LGHDT, CDR2 YNNKEL (reference sequence). The CDR3 covers 15 residues. Written as DNA, the CDR3 is TGTGCCAGCAGCCAAGATGCGAGGGATGGTCAGCCCCAGCATTTT. Encoded protein: CASSQDARDGQPQHF.

The chain couples TRBV19 to TRBJ2-3, with 7 bases aligning to TRBD1. The trim removed 5 bases at V and 4 bases at J, leaving 9 bases unmatched. The germline V gene encodes CDR1 LNHDA and CDR2 SQIVND (reference sequence). The CDR3 spans 15 residues. CDR3 sequence (DNA): TGTGCCAGTAGTTCCCCAATCCAGGGGGCAGATACGCAGTATTTT. This sequence encodes CASSSPIQGADTQYF.

This clone was detected a few times. The chain uses TRBV7-9 and TRBJ2-7, with a tentative D call TRBD1 (5 bases). Per the germline V gene, CDR1 is SEHNR and CDR2 is FQNEAQ (reference sequence). V lost 5 bases to trimming and J lost 2 bases, with 16 bases between them. The CDR3 is made up of 15 amino acids. The CDR3 is CASSARPGYPYEQYF. The CDR3, as DNA: TGTGCCAGCAGCGCACGCCCAGGGTATCCCTACGAGCAGTACTTC. Drawing the rest from reference TRBV7-9 and TRBJ2-7, the complete variable domain is DTGVSQNPRHKITKRGQNVTFRCDPISEHNRLYWYRQTLGQGPEFLTYFQNEAQLEKSRLLSDRFSAERPKGSFSTLEIQRTEQGDSAMYLCASSARPGYPYEQYFGPGTRLTVT.